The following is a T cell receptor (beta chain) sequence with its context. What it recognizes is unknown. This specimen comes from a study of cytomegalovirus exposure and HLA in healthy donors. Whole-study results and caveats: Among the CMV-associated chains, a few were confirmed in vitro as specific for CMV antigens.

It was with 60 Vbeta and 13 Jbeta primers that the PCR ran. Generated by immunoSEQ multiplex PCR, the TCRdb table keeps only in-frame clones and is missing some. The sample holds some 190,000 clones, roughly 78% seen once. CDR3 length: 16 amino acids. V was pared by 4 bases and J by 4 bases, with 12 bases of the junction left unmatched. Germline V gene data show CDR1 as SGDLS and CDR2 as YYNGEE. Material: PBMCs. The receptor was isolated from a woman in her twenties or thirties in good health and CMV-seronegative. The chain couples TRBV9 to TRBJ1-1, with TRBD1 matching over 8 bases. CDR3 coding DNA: TGTGCCAGCAGCCAAAGTAGCCAGGGGGCTATCACTGAAGCTTTCTTT. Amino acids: CASSQSSQGAITEAFF.